The entry that follows covers one TCR beta chain sequence. This specimen belongs to a study of blood T cell repertoires in COVID-19. As for the study in general: The study drew acute and convalescent COVID-19 samples from the United States, Italy and Spain.

Authors' analysis steps: Nucleated cell number was recorded as an estimate derived from reference gene primer amplification. Profiling relied on immunoSEQ multiplex PCR, and the TCRdb table lists in-frame clones only, not all of them. V and J calls and clone size are given by that table; D and trimming were obtained from the DNA. The data hold 100,000 to 120,000 clones, with just over 85% observed a single time. The sequence derives from a human donor in a cohort sampled during active COVID-19. Input material: peripheral blood.

For the CDR3, the DNA is TGTGCCAGCAGCTCCCCTGACAGGGAAGGTGAAGCTTTCTTT. It specifies CASSSPDREGEAFF. The rearrangement links TRBV7-8 to TRBJ1-1, with 7 bases aligning to TRBD1. The CDR3 extends over 14 amino acids. The V gene's germline CDR1 is SGHVS and CDR2 FQNEAQ. With V trimmed by 4 bases and J by 7 bases, 9 bases remained unmatched.